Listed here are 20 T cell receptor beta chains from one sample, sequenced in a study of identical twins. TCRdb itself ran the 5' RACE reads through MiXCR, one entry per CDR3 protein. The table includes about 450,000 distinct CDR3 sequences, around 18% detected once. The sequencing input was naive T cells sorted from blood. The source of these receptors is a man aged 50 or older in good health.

The CDR3 DNA follows: TGTGCCAGCAACATCAACCCAGGGGACACTGAAGCTTTCTTT. It codes for CASNINPGDTEAFF. V is TRBV11-1 and J is TRBJ1-1; a weak D match, TRBD1 (6 bases). Germline V lookup: CDR1 SGHAT, CDR2 FQDESV (reference sequence). CDR3 size: 14 residues. The germline V and J ends were trimmed by 7 bases and 3 bases, with 15 bases remaining between them. The full variable domain, with the rest looked up from reference TRBV11-1 and TRBJ1-1, is EAEVAQSPRYKITEKSQAVAFWCDPISGHATLYWYRQILGQGPELLVQFQDESVVDDSQLPKDRFSAERLKGVDSTLKIQPAELGDSAMYLCASNINPGDTEAFFGQGTRLTVV.

CDR3 nucleotide sequence: TGTGCCAGCAGTTTAATGGTGAATCAGCCCCAGCATTTT. Translating it yields CASSLMVNQPQHF. The chain employs TRBV27 and TRBJ1-5; D unclear. V gave up 2 bases and J gave up 4 bases, with 6 bases separating them. Looked up from germline, CDR1 is MNHEY and CDR2 is SMNVEV (reference sequence). The CDR3 length is 13 residues.

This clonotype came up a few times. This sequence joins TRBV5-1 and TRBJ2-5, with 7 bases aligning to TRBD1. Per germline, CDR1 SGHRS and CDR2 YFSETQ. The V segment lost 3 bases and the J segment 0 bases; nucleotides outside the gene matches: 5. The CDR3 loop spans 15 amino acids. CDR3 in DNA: TGCGCCAGCAGCTGGGGACAGCTGAACCAAGAGACCCAGTACTTC. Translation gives CASSWGQLNQETQYF.

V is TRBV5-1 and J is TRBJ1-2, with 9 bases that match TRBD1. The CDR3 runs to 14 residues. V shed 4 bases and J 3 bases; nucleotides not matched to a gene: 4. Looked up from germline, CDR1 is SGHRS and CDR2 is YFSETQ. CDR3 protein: CASSAGQGHYGYTF. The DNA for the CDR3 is TGCGCCAGCAGCGCGGGACAGGGACACTATGGCTACACCTTC.

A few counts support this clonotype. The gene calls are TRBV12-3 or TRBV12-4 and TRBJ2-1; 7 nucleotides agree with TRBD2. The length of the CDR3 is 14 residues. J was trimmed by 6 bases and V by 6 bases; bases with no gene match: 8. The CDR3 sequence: CASSISRLANEQFF. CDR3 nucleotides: TGTGCCAGCAGCATATCCAGACTAGCCAATGAGCAGTTCTTC.

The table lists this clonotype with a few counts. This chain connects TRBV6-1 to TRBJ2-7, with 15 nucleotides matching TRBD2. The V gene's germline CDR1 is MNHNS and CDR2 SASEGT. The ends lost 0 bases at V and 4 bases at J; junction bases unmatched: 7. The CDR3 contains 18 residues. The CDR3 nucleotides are TGTGCCAGCAGTGAAGCGCGCGGACTAGCGGGAGGGCAGTACGAGCAGTACTTC. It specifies CASSEARGLAGGQYEQYF.

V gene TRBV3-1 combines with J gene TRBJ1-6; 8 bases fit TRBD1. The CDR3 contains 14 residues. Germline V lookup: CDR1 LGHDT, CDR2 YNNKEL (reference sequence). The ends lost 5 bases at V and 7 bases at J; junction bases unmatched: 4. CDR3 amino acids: CASSNRDRNSPLHF. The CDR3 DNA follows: TGTGCCAGCAGCAACCGGGACAGGAATTCACCCCTCCACTTT.

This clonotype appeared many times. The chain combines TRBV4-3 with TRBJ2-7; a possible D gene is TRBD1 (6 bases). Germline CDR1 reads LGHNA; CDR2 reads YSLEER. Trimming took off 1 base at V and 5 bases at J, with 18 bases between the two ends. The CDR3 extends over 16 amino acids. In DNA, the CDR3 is TGCGCCAGCAGCCAAGTCCCCAGGGGAAGAATCGACGAGCAGTACTTC. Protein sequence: CASSQVPRGRIDEQYF.

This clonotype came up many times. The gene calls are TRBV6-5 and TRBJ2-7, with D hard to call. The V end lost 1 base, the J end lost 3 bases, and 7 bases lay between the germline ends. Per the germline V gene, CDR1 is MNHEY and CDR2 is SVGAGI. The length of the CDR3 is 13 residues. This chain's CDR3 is CASSYFAGYEQYF. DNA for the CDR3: TGTGCCAGCAGTTACTTCGCAGGCTACGAGCAGTACTTC.

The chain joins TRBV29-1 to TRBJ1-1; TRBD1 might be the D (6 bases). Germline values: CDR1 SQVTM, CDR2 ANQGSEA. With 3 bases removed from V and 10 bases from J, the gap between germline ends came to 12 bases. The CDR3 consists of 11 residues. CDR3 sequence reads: CSVEGGAGAFF. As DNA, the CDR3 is TGCAGCGTTGAGGGGGGCGCGGGAGCTTTCTTT.

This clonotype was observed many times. CDR3 bases: TGCAGTGCTAGTGCCACAGGAGCCACGGGCGAGCAGTACTTC. Translating it yields CSASATGATGEQYF. V gene TRBV20-1 combines with J gene TRBJ2-7; TRBD1 is a possible D gene (5 bases). CDR3 length: 14 residues. V lost 3 bases, J lost 6 bases, and 18 bases lay in between. The germline V gene encodes CDR1 DFQATT and CDR2 SNEGSKA (reference sequence).

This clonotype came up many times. CDR3 nucleotide sequence: TGTGCCAGCAGCTTAACCGGGGGGCTACCCACAGATACGCAGTATTTT. The encoded protein is CASSLTGGLPTDTQYF. V is TRBV7-2 and J is TRBJ2-3, with D possibly matching TRBD2 (7 bases). V lost 2 bases and J lost 2, with 14 bases in between. The CDR3 consists of 16 residues. Germline V gene lookup returns CDR1 SGHTA and CDR2 FQGNSA.

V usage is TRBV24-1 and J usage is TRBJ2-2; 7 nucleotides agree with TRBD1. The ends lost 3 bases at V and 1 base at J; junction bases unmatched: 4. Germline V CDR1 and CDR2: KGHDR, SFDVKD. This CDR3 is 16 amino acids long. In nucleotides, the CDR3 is TGTGCCACCAGTGATCCAGGGGGAAGGAACACCGGGGAGCTGTTTTTT. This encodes CATSDPGGRNTGELFF.

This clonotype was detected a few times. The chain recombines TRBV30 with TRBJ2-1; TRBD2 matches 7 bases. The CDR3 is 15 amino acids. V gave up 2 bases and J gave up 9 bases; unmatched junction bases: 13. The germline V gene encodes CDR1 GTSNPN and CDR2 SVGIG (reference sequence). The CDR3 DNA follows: TGTGCCTGGAGTTTGCCGGAGACTAGCTGGGGTGAGCAGTTCTTC. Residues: CAWSLPETSWGEQFF.

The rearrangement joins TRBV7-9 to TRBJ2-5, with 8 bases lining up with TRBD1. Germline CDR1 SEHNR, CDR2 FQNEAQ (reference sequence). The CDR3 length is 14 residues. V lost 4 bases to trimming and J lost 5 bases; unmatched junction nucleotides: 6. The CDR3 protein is CASSYGQGWETQYF. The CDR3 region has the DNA TGTGCCAGCAGCTACGGACAGGGCTGGGAGACCCAGTACTTC.

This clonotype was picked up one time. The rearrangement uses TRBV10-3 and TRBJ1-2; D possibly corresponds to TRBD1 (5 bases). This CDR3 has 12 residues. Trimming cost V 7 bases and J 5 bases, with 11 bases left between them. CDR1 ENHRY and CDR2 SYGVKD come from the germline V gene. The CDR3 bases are TGTGCCATCAACTCGGGACGGTATGGCTACACCTTC. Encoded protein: CAINSGRYGYTF.

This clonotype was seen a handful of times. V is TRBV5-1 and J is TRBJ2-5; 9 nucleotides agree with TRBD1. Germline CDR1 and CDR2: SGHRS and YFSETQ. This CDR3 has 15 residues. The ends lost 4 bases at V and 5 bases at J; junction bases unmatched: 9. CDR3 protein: CASSGGQGRGETQYF. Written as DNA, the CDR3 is TGCGCCAGCAGCGGGGGACAGGGCCGAGGCGAGACCCAGTACTTC.

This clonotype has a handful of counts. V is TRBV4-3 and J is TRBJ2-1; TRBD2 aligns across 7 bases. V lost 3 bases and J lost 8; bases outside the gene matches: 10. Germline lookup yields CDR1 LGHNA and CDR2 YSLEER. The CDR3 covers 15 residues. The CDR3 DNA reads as TGCGCCAGCAGCCATCAGCGGGGAGGCAAAGATGAGCAGTTCTTC. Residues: CASSHQRGGKDEQFF.

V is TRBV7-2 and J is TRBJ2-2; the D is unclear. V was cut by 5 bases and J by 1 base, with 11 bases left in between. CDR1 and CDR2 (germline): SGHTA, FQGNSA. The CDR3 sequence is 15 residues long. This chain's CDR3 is CASSTRAQNTGELFF. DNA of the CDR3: TGTGCCAGCAGCACACGGGCCCAGAACACCGGGGAGCTGTTTTTT. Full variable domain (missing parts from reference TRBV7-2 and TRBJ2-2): GAGVSQSPSNKVTEKGKDVELRCDPISGHTALYWYRQSLGQGLEFLIYFQGNSAPDKSGLPSDRFSAERTGGSVSTLTIQRTQQEDSAVYLCASSTRAQNTGELFFGEGSRLTVL.

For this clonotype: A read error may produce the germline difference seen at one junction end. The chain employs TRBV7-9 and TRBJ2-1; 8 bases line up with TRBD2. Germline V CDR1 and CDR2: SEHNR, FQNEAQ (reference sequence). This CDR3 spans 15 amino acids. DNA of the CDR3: TGTGCCAGCAGCTTAGATAGCGGGGATTACAATGGGCAGTTCTTC. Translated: CASSLDSGDYNGQFF.